This T cell receptor (beta chain) was sequenced for a study of post-analysis software for immune sequencing data. Study summary: Multiple sclerosis in the patients followed relapsing-remitting, secondary progressive and progressive-relapsing courses. Findings and caveats of the study: Batch-mates among the samples co-clustered strongly by F measure. Patients showed TRBV5-6, TRBV5-1 and TRBV20-1 among five TRBV segments more frequent than in controls. Controls showed significantly higher normalized Chao1 diversity than did multiple sclerosis patients.

Sequencing libraries made from TCR beta cDNA carried unique molecular identifiers. TCRdb used MiXCR to reprocess the PCR reads, holding one entry per CDR3 protein. The sample has 800,000 to 950,000 distinct CDR3 sequences; approximately 57% are singletons. Germline values: CDR1 SGHRS, CDR2 YFSETQ. The ends lost 2 bases at V and 0 bases at J; junction bases unmatched: 6. CDR3 length: 16 residues. This clonotype was recorded only once. Its antigen is unknown. The chain combines TRBV5-1 with TRBJ2-5; 8 bases fit TRBD2. The source material was blood. The receptor was isolated from a girl aged 10 to 17 with multiple sclerosis. CDR3: CASSFDSGGDQETQYF. The CDR3 DNA is TGCGCCAGCAGCTTTGACAGCGGGGGAGACCAAGAGACCCAGTACTTC.